The 25 T cell receptor beta chains given below trace back to one sample, sequenced in a study of T cell repertoires in cytomegalovirus infection (dated by TCRdb to the late 2010s). The sample was run on an Illumina HiSeq 1500. TCRdb trimmed the raw reads at Q25, called clones with MiXCR and kept productive beta chains. CDR3 protein sequences are deduplicated, and each keeps its most common genes and DNA. Within this sample are 300,000 or so distinct CDR3 sequences, with 20% to 25% of them counted one time only. The ten largest clones add up to 10% to 15% of the sample. In the paper's terms, the treatment or condition label means: in vitro stimulation with specific CMV peptide epitopes to enrich CMV-specific T cells. Their cognate antigens are unknown. The starting material was cultured PBMCs, obtained from culture after CMV antigen stimulation. The receptors derive from a human donor in good health (CMV status not recorded). Some clones in this sample may be carry-over from other donors' samples.

The V call is TRBV7-3, the J call TRBJ2-3; 11 bases align to TRBD2. With 2 bases clipped from V and 0 bases from J, the junction kept 16 bases outside the gene matches. From germline, CDR1 is SGHTA and CDR2 FQGTGA. This CDR3 has 21 residues. The CDR3 sequence: CASSLGPWASGRIGSTDTQYF. The DNA of the CDR3 is TGTGCCAGCAGCTTAGGTCCATGGGCTAGCGGGAGGATTGGTAGCACAGATACGCAGTATTTT.

This clonotype occurred a few times. This rearrangement joins TRBV6-6 to TRBJ2-5; D unclear. CDR3 length: 15 amino acids. From germline, CDR1 is MNHNY and CDR2 SVGAGI (reference sequence). V lost 2 bases to trimming and J lost 1 base, with 11 bases between them. CDR3 protein: CASSYPTLGQETQYF. The CDR3 DNA reads as TGTGCCAGCAGTTACCCCACCTTGGGCCAAGAGACCCAGTACTTC.

This clonotype was seen only a few times. The V and J genes are TRBV11-3 and TRBJ2-1; TRBD2 agrees at 10 bases. Germline values: CDR1 SGHNT, CDR2 YENEEA. The CDR3 runs to 15 residues. The V gene end was trimmed by 5 bases and the J gene end by 5 bases; junction bases not matched to a gene: 6. CDR3 sequence: CASSISGLAHNEQFF. The CDR3 DNA sequence: TGTGCCAGCAGCATCTCGGGACTAGCGCACAATGAGCAGTTCTTC.

The chain links TRBV19 to TRBJ1-2, with a weak D call TRBD1 (6 bases). The CDR3 is made up of 18 amino acids. The germline V gene has CDR1 LNHDA and CDR2 SQIVND (reference sequence). Trimming shortened V by 6 bases and J by 7 bases, and 30 bases separated the two germline ends. The CDR3 is CASRPGRLSRGNYSGYTF. The CDR3 DNA reads TGTGCCAGTAGACCGGGTCGGCTGAGCAGGGGCAACTACTCTGGCTACACCTTC.

The V gene is TRBV11-2, the J gene TRBJ2-5, with TRBD2 matching over 9 bases. The CDR3 is made up of 17 amino acids. Losses at the gene ends were 5 bases for V and 5 bases for J; bases not matched to a gene: 15. Germline V gene data show CDR1 as SGHAT and CDR2 as FQNNGV. Here the CDR3 DNA reads TGTGCCAGCAGCCCGATGGGGCTGGGACTAGCAGTGGAGACCCAGTACTTC. This sequence encodes CASSPMGLGLAVETQYF.

This clonotype was counted only a few times. V gene TRBV19 combines with J gene TRBJ2-1; possible D gene TRBD2, 6 bases. This CDR3 is built from 16 residues. The V gene lost 2 bases and the J gene lost 6 bases, with 17 bases spanning the gap. Germline CDR1 and CDR2: LNHDA and SQIVND (reference sequence). The CDR3 loop is CASSIIEAGPFNEQFF. The CDR3 DNA reads TGTGCCAGTAGTATAATTGAGGCGGGGCCGTTCAATGAGCAGTTCTTC.

In its sample, this clonotype was seen many times. The V and J genes are TRBV7-9 and TRBJ2-3; no definite D call. V was trimmed by 4 bases and J by 0 bases, leaving 8 bases between them. Germline V lookup: CDR1 SEHNR, CDR2 FQNEAQ (reference sequence). The CDR3 is 14 residues long. This CDR3 is CASSSVGSTDTQYF. The CDR3 nucleotides read TGTGCCAGCAGCTCAGTGGGCAGCACAGATACGCAGTATTTT.

This clonotype was picked up a small number of times. The chain has TRBV7-9 and TRBJ1-2; unclear D gene. Germline V gene data show CDR1 as SEHNR and CDR2 as FQNEAQ (reference sequence). Trimming cost V 3 bases and J 4 bases, with 18 bases left between them. CDR3 length equals 16 residues. CDR3 region: CASSFSGGAQLYGYTF. CDR3 DNA sequence: TGTGCCAGCAGCTTTTCGGGAGGTGCGCAGCTCTATGGCTACACCTTC.

This rearrangement joins TRBV29-1 to TRBJ2-7; 8 bases match TRBD2. In germline, CDR1 is SQVTM, CDR2 ANQGSEA. The V segment lost 3 bases and the J segment 3 bases; nucleotides outside the gene matches: 4. The CDR3 is 13 amino acids. The CDR3 DNA reads as TGCAGCGTTGACTCCGGGACTAGCTACGAGCAGTACTTC. It encodes CSVDSGTSYEQYF.

This clonotype was detected only a few times. The chain couples TRBV28 to TRBJ2-3; 9 nucleotides align to TRBD2. V dropped 1 base and J dropped 5; count of bases not matched to a gene: 13. CDR1 is MDHEN and CDR2 is SYDVKM in the germline V gene. The CDR3 spans 18 residues. This CDR3 reads CASSLYVIVQREEDTQYF. CDR3 sequence (DNA): TGTGCCAGCAGTTTATATGTGATCGTACAGCGGGAGGAAGATACGCAGTATTTT.

J is TRBJ1-1 and V is TRBV9, with D maybe TRBD1 (5 bases). Germline V gives CDR1 SGDLS, CDR2 YYNGEE. There are 12 residues in the CDR3. The ends were cut back, 1 base at V and 12 bases at J, with 13 bases in the middle. CDR3 nucleotide sequence: TGTGCCAGCAGCGTAATATCAGGGTATCCTTTCTTT. Translated, it gives CASSVISGYPFF.

The table lists this clonotype with a few counts. The chain carries TRBV7-6 and TRBJ1-4; D is unresolved. The germline V gene has CDR1 SGHVS and CDR2 FNYEAQ. This CDR3 is built from 14 residues. The germline V and J ends were trimmed by 1 base and 10 bases, with 13 bases remaining between them. The DNA of the CDR3 is TGTGCCAGCAGCTTAGGGGCAGGCCTAAGAAAACTGTTTTTT. It specifies CASSLGAGLRKLFF.

The V gene is TRBV23-1, the J gene TRBJ2-7; D is ambiguous. TRBV23-1 is recorded as an ORF, its role being uncertain. The CDR3 length is 12 residues. V lost 7 bases, J lost 3 bases, and 10 bases lay in between. The CDR3 DNA follows: TGCGCCAGCACCTGGGATTTCTACGAGCAGTACGTC. Protein product: CASTWDFYEQYV.

A single count supports this clonotype. The CDR3 nucleotides are TGTGCCAGCAGTTACGCCGGGTCCCAAGAGACCCAGTACTTC. This sequence encodes CASSYAGSQETQYF. The chain employs TRBV6-5 and TRBJ2-5; the D is unclear. Germline V lookup: CDR1 MNHEY, CDR2 SVGAGI. V shed 2 bases and J shed 1 base, with 8 bases lying between them. This CDR3 has 14 residues.

This chain uses TRBV6-5 with TRBJ2-7; 7 bases align to TRBD1. The CDR3 covers 16 residues. Per germline, CDR1 MNHEY and CDR2 SVGAGI. The trim removed 0 bases at V and 5 bases at J, leaving 10 bases unmatched. For the CDR3, the DNA is TGTGCCAGCAGTTACTCGTCCGGACAGGTCATTCACGAGCAGTACTTC. It is translated as CASSYSSGQVIHEQYF.

This clonotype came up a few times. This chain connects TRBV7-9 to TRBJ1-5; D possibly corresponds to TRBD1 (5 bases). Trimming cost V 5 bases and J 1 base, with 15 bases left between them. This CDR3 has 16 residues. Germline V gene sequence: CDR1 SEHNR, CDR2 FQNEAQ (reference sequence). DNA for the CDR3: TGTGCCAGCAGCCCCGGGGCTTGGGGGAGCAATCAGCCCCAGCATTTT. It is translated as CASSPGAWGSNQPQHF.

This clonotype has a handful of counts. The J gene is TRBJ2-7, the V gene TRBV7-2, with D possibly TRBD2 on 6 matching bases. This CDR3 spans 16 amino acids. V gave up 2 bases and J gave up 3 bases, with 17 bases separating them. CDR1 and CDR2 (germline): SGHTA, FQGNSA. The CDR3 here is CASSLQGGDGLYEQYF. CDR3 in DNA: TGTGCCAGCAGCTTACAGGGCGGGGACGGTCTCTACGAGCAGTACTTC.

At least ten counts were recorded for this clonotype. The rearrangement joins TRBV6-2 or TRBV6-3 to TRBJ1-5, with a tentative D call TRBD1 (6 bases). Per germline, CDR1 MNHEY and CDR2 SVGEGT. This CDR3 is 14 amino acids long. The V gene lost 6 bases and the J gene lost 4 bases, with 13 bases spanning the gap. The chain's CDR3 is CASSQQGWNQPQHF. CDR3 DNA sequence: TGTGCCAGCAGCCAACAGGGTTGGAATCAGCCCCAGCATTTT.

This clonotype was observed a handful of times. The chain joins TRBV7-2 to TRBJ1-6; D is undetermined. CDR3 length equals 15 residues. Trimming cost V 3 bases and J 10 bases, with 16 bases left between them. Per the germline V gene, CDR1 is SGHTA and CDR2 is FQGNSA. CDR3 nucleotide sequence: TGTGCCAGCAGCTTTCAAAGGGTATCGGGATCACCCCTCCACTTT. As protein: CASSFQRVSGSPLHF. Variable domain in full (rest from reference TRBV7-2 and TRBJ1-6): GAGVSQSPSNKVTEKGKDVELRCDPISGHTALYWYRQSLGQGLEFLIYFQGNSAPDKSGLPSDRFSAERTGGSVSTLTIQRTQQEDSAVYLCASSFQRVSGSPLHFGNGTRLTVT.

The chain recombines TRBV6-8 with TRBJ1-1; D unresolved. The V gene's germline CDR1 is MNHGY and CDR2 SAAAGT. Trimming removed 2 bases from V and 3 bases from J, with 13 bases in between. The CDR3 spans 15 residues. In nucleotides, the CDR3 is TGTGCCAGCAGTTACCTGGGGTACGCTGACACTGAAGCTTTCTTT. It encodes CASSYLGYADTEAFF.

This sequence joins TRBV12-5 and TRBJ2-1; D remains ambiguous. From germline, CDR1 is LGHNT and CDR2 FRNRAP. The CDR3 spans 11 residues. Trimming shortened V by 6 bases and J by 4 bases, and 4 bases separated the two germline ends. The CDR3 is CASGGYNEQFF. The DNA for the CDR3 is TGTGCTAGTGGGGGATACAATGAGCAGTTCTTC.

The J gene is TRBJ2-1, the V gene TRBV7-8; 8 bases are shared with TRBD2. The CDR3 runs 16 residues. V dropped 5 bases and J dropped 0; count of bases not matched to a gene: 6. Germline V lookup: CDR1 SGHVS, CDR2 FQNEAQ. The CDR3 is CASSPLLADSYNEQFF. Here the CDR3 DNA reads TGTGCCAGCAGCCCGCTACTAGCGGACTCCTACAATGAGCAGTTCTTC.

This clonotype was found a few times. The chain employs TRBV4-1 and TRBJ2-1, with unresolved D. Germline V CDR1 and CDR2: MGHRA, YSYEKL. V lost 4 bases and J lost 3, with 16 bases in between. The CDR3 is made up of 16 amino acids. Here the CDR3 reads CASSPRDSSSYNEQFF. For the CDR3, the DNA is TGCGCCAGCAGCCCCCGAGATTCCTCTAGCTACAATGAGCAGTTCTTC.

The sample holds a few counts of this clonotype. The chain carries TRBV7-3 and TRBJ1-5; D gene ambiguous. From germline, CDR1 is SGHTA and CDR2 FQGTGA. The CDR3 extends over 14 amino acids. V lost 0 bases and J 6 bases, leaving 9 bases between the germline ends. CDR3 sequence: CASSLTADGQPQHF. The CDR3 nucleotides are TGTGCCAGCAGCTTAACGGCAGATGGTCAGCCCCAGCATTTT.

This clonotype was detected a few times. The chain couples TRBV12-3 or TRBV12-4 to TRBJ2-7, with a tentative D call TRBD2 (6 bases). The CDR3 is made up of 14 amino acids. V lost 6 bases and J 3 bases, leaving 15 bases between the germline ends. CDR3 loop: CASSPAGQGYEQYV. The CDR3 nucleotides read TGTGCCAGCAGCCCAGCGGGCCAGGGCTACGAGCAGTACGTC.